This TCR beta chain was found in a study of cytomegalovirus exposure and HLA in healthy donors. In this sample, this clone turned up a few times. Its antigen is still unknown. In the PCR, 60 Vbeta and 13 Jbeta primers were used. TCRdb's table, derived via immunoSEQ multiplex PCR, lists solely in-frame clones and lacks some. Among some 140,000 clones listed, approximately 60% were seen once. J was trimmed by 2 bases and V by 8 bases; bases with no gene match: 10. This CDR3 has 15 residues. Per the germline V gene, CDR1 is MNHEY and CDR2 is SVGAGI. Findings and caveats of the study: Later analysis identified several of the most significant clusters that appeared linked to common viral pathogens. Per published accounts, TCR beta sequences correctly predicted the HLA-A and HLA-B alleles of most subjects.

The source is a woman aged 40-49 years in good health and CMV-seronegative. The rearrangement uses TRBV6-5 and TRBJ1-1; TRBD1 agrees at 8 bases. The sequencing input was PBMCs. Here the CDR3 reads CASYEEDRENTEAFF. CDR3 sequence (DNA): TGTGCCAGCTATGAAGAGGACAGGGAAAACACTGAAGCTTTCTTT.